The 30 T cell receptor beta chains below were found in one sample sequenced in a study of shared clonotypes between healthy human individuals. Measured with immunoSEQ multiplex PCR; TCRdb has only the in-frame clones, and not every one. The sample carries about 2.4 million clones, just over 90% recorded once. Sequenced input: naive CD4+ T cells sorted from blood. Subset noted: CD45RA+ positively selected. The origin of the receptors is a man in his late teens or twenties in good health.

V is TRBV7-9 and J is TRBJ2-2; no definite D call. V lost 10 bases and J lost 6, with 18 bases in between. The CDR3 sequence is 14 residues long. Per the germline V gene, CDR1 is SEHNR and CDR2 is FQNEAQ (reference sequence). CDR3 nucleotides: TGTGCCATCCCCCGTTTAAGAGGCCCCGGGGAGCTGTTTTTT. Translating it yields CAIPRLRGPGELFF.

J is TRBJ2-3 and V is TRBV4-1, with 9 bases aligning to TRBD2. The CDR3 totals 18 residues. Germline V gives CDR1 MGHRA, CDR2 YSYEKL. V gave up 1 base and J gave up 6 bases; unmatched junction bases: 14. Written as DNA, the CDR3 is TGCGCCAGCAGCCAAGGGAGCCTAGCGGGGCCTAGCGGGGATACGCAGTATTTT. Amino acids: CASSQGSLAGPSGDTQYF.

V gene TRBV10-2 combines with J gene TRBJ2-5, with 12 positions matching TRBD2. With V trimmed by 4 bases and J by 5 bases, 8 bases remained unmatched. This CDR3 spans 16 amino acids. CDR1 and CDR2 from the germline V gene are WSHSY and SAAADI. The CDR3 sequence is CASSVERGLAGETQYF. CDR3 nucleotide sequence: TGCGCCAGCAGTGTGGAAAGGGGACTAGCGGGTGAGACCCAGTACTTC.

The chain couples TRBV7-2 to TRBJ2-1; 9 bases are shared with TRBD2. J gave up 8 bases and V 3 bases, and 5 bases lay outside the gene matches. Germline-derived CDR1 and CDR2 are SGHTA and FQGNSA. The CDR3 contains 14 residues. CDR3 sequence: CASSLSGRFDEQFF. The CDR3 DNA follows: TGTGCCAGCAGCTTGAGCGGGAGGTTTGATGAGCAGTTCTTC.

The rearrangement joins TRBV2 to TRBJ2-7; D possibly corresponds to TRBD2 (5 bases). Trimming stripped 1 base from V and 7 bases from J, with 20 bases between. The length of the CDR3 is 16 residues. The germline V gene encodes CDR1 SNHLY and CDR2 FYNNEI. DNA for the CDR3: TGTGCCAGCAGTGAAGGGACTTCTTTGGGGAGAGGGGAGCAGTACTTC. Translated: CASSEGTSLGRGEQYF.

J is TRBJ2-7 and V is TRBV6-1; D not certain. V was cut by 2 bases and J by 1 base, with 9 bases left in between. This CDR3 contains 14 residues. Germline assignment: CDR1 MNHNS and CDR2 SASEGT. CDR3 loop: CASSEIWRSYEQYF. CDR3 nucleotide sequence: TGTGCCAGCAGTGAAATCTGGCGGTCCTACGAGCAGTACTTC.

Worth noting for this clone: The sample has other DNA sequences that encode this CDR3 too. The chain couples TRBV10-3 to TRBJ1-1, with a possible D match to TRBD1 (5 bases). The V end lost 3 bases, the J end lost 2 bases, and 10 bases lay between the germline ends. CDR3 length equals 14 residues. Germline assignment: CDR1 ENHRY and CDR2 SYGVKD. The CDR3 DNA sequence: TGTGCCATCAGTGAAAGGGGCCTTAACACTGAAGCTTTCTTT. Translating gives CAISERGLNTEAFF.

V is TRBV6-6 and J is TRBJ1-1, with D tentatively TRBD1 (6 bases). The V end was cut by 6 bases, the J end by 4 bases, with 15 bases between. CDR1 and CDR2 (germline): MNHNY, SVGAGI (reference sequence). The CDR3 extends over 14 amino acids. CDR3 residues: CASRLEGGVTEAFF. The CDR3 DNA sequence: TGTGCCAGCAGGCTGGAGGGGGGCGTCACTGAAGCTTTCTTT.

This clone has a single count. The chain links TRBV10-1 to TRBJ2-7, with 7 bases aligning to TRBD2. V gave up 0 bases and J gave up 3 bases; unmatched junction bases: 5. The CDR3 is 15 residues long. Germline V CDR1 and CDR2: WNHNN, SYGVQD (reference sequence). Written as DNA, the CDR3 is TGCGCCAGCAGTGAGTCGAGCGGGAAGTACTACGAGCAGTACTTC. This gives the protein CASSESSGKYYEQYF.

The chain links TRBV14 to TRBJ2-3; no clear D. This CDR3 has 13 residues. CDR1 is SGHDN, CDR2 FVKESK, per germline. V was pared by 7 bases and J by 0 bases, with 8 bases between. The CDR3 protein is CASNTQSTDTQYF. In DNA, the CDR3 is TGTGCCAGCAATACCCAGAGCACAGATACGCAGTATTTT.

This chain links TRBV18 with TRBJ2-7; 12 bases map to TRBD1. J gave up 4 bases and V 5 bases, and 6 bases lay outside the gene matches. The CDR3 is 15 residues long. CDR1 and CDR2 (germline): KGHSH, LQKENI. The CDR3 DNA reads as TGTGCCAGCTCATCTCCGGGACAGGGGGCATACGAGCAGTACTTC. It encodes CASSSPGQGAYEQYF. Using reference TRBV18 and TRBJ2-7 for the parts outside the CDR3, the full variable domain is NAGVMQNPRHLVRRRGQEARLRCSPMKGHSHVYWYRQLPEEGLKFMVYLQKENIIDESGMPKERFSAEFPKEGPSILRIQQVVRGDSAAYFCASSSPGQGAYEQYFGPGTRLTVT.

This chain links TRBV7-9 with TRBJ1-4, with a possible D match to TRBD1 (5 bases). Trimming removed 3 bases from V and 11 bases from J, with 7 bases in between. This CDR3 is 11 amino acids long. Per germline, CDR1 SEHNR and CDR2 FQNEAQ (reference sequence). This chain's CDR3 is CASSLWGKLFF. CDR3 nucleotides: TGTGCCAGCAGCTTGTGGGGGAAACTGTTTTTT.

The rearrangement links TRBV6-5 to TRBJ2-7; D might be TRBD1 or TRBD2, each matching 5 bases. The germline CDR1 and CDR2 sequences are MNHEY and SVGAGI. V was shortened by 7 bases and J by 7 bases, with 20 bases between the two germline ends. The CDR3 length is 14 residues. This CDR3 reads CASKRDGPSGEQYF. CDR3 nucleotides: TGTGCCAGCAAACGGGACGGACCGTCCGGGGAGCAGTACTTC.

The rearrangement links TRBV21-1 to TRBJ1-6; no DNA check was done on the table's D call, TRBD1. TRBV21-1 has pseudogene status. This CDR3 is 15 amino acids long. The CDR3 sequence: CASSLPGQGGSPLHF. As DNA, the CDR3 is TGTGCCAGCAGCTTACCGGGACAGGGTGGGTCACCCCTCCACTTT.

CDR3 sequence (DNA): TGTGCCAGCAGCGTAGATCCTAGCGGGAGCCCCTACGAGCAGTACTTC. Translation: CASSVDPSGSPYEQYF. V is TRBV9 and J is TRBJ2-7, with 10 bases identical to TRBD2. Germline CDR1 SGDLS, CDR2 YYNGEE. V gave up 0 bases and J gave up 2 bases; unmatched junction bases: 5. CDR3 length equals 16 residues.

This CDR3 reads CAISGSSYGYTF. DNA of the CDR3: TGTGCCATCAGTGGCAGCTCCTATGGCTACACCTTC. The V and J genes are TRBV10-3 and TRBJ1-2; D not resolved. Germline CDR1 and CDR2: ENHRY and SYGVKD. V was shortened by 4 bases and J by 4 bases, with 7 bases between the two germline ends. This CDR3 region has 12 residues.

With regard to this clone: Different DNA sequences within this sample yield the same CDR3. The V gene is TRBV2, the J gene TRBJ2-5, with TRBD2 matching over 7 bases. The ends lost 7 bases at V and 5 bases at J; junction bases unmatched: 4. The CDR3 has 12 amino acids. Germline V gene data show CDR1 as SNHLY and CDR2 as FYNNEI. The CDR3 loop reads CASIGLGETQYF. The CDR3 DNA sequence: TGTGCCAGCATTGGACTAGGGGAGACCCAGTACTTC.

This clone was seen only once. This chain uses TRBV4-1 with TRBJ2-5, with 11 bases that match TRBD2. The germline V gene encodes CDR1 MGHRA and CDR2 YSYEKL. The CDR3 has 16 residues. The ends lost 5 bases at V and 2 bases at J; junction bases unmatched: 7. The CDR3: CASSVLGTSGQETQYF. CDR3 DNA: TGCGCCAGCAGCGTACTCGGGACTAGCGGACAAGAGACCCAGTACTTC.

This clone showed up just once. J is TRBJ1-5 and V is TRBV2, with 7 nucleotides matching TRBD1. The germline gives CDR1 SNHLY, CDR2 FYNNEI. Trimming removed 5 bases from V and 6 bases from J; junction bases left unmatched: 10. The CDR3 runs to 15 residues. DNA of the CDR3: TGTGCCAGCAGTCGGGAACAGGGGTTTACTCAGCCCCAGCATTTT. This translates into CASSREQGFTQPQHF.

V gene TRBV4-3 combines with J gene TRBJ1-3; D unclear. Germline V gene lookup returns CDR1 LGHNA and CDR2 YSLEER. The CDR3 covers 13 residues. The V gene lost 0 bases and the J gene lost 4 bases, with 4 bases spanning the gap. The CDR3: CASSQDLGNTIYF. DNA of the CDR3: TGCGCCAGCAGCCAAGATCTAGGAAACACCATATATTTT.

This rearrangement joins TRBV6-1 to TRBJ1-5; D call uncertain. Germline V gene lookup returns CDR1 MNHNS and CDR2 SASEGT. CDR3 length equals 17 residues. Between the trimmed V and J ends, which lost 2 bases and 3 bases, there was a span of 17 bases. CDR3 coding DNA: TGTGCCAGCAGTGAAATCCACTGGTACACAAACAATCAGCCCCAGCATTTT. It codes for CASSEIHWYTNNQPQHF.

V and J are TRBV4-1 and TRBJ1-4; D is possibly TRBD1 (6 bases). Germline-derived CDR1 and CDR2 are MGHRA and YSYEKL. V gave up 2 bases and J gave up 4 bases, with 26 bases separating them. This CDR3 region has 20 residues. The CDR3 here is CASSQLIQLEGKGGNEKLFF. CDR3 sequence (DNA): TGCGCCAGCAGCCAACTAATACAGTTGGAGGGGAAAGGGGGTAATGAAAAACTGTTTTTT.

The chain is built from TRBV6-1 and TRBJ2-3, with 13 positions matching TRBD2. The CDR3 is made up of 15 amino acids. Per the germline V gene, CDR1 is MNHNS and CDR2 is SASEGT. Trimming removed 6 bases from V and 4 bases from J; junction bases left unmatched: 4. In DNA form, the CDR3 reads TGTGCCAGCAGGGTGACTAGCGGGGGGCCAGATACGCAGTATTTT. Its translation: CASRVTSGGPDTQYF.

This clone has just one count. The chain has TRBV30 and TRBJ2-1, with 9 bases aligning to TRBD2. The CDR3 has 16 amino acids. The junction had 11 bases not matched to a gene; V was cut back by 4 bases and J by 4 bases. Germline assignment: CDR1 GTSNPN and CDR2 SVGIG (reference sequence). Written as DNA, the CDR3 is TGTGCCTGGAAGTCCAGCGGGAGGTCCACTTACAATGAGCAGTTCTTC. Protein sequence: CAWKSSGRSTYNEQFF.

The gene calls are TRBV6-6 and TRBJ1-1; D perhaps matches TRBD1 (6 bases). CDR1 MNHNY and CDR2 SVGAGI come from the germline V gene (reference sequence). The CDR3 runs to 12 residues. The V end lost 5 bases, the J end lost 7 bases, and 11 bases lay between the germline ends. The CDR3 loop reads CASSRTEGEAFF. The CDR3 DNA sequence: TGTGCCAGCAGTAGGACAGAAGGTGAAGCTTTCTTT.

The V and J genes are TRBV4-1 and TRBJ1-2; unclear D gene. Trimming took off 1 base at V and 5 bases at J, with 8 bases between the two ends. The CDR3 is 13 residues long. Germline V gene data show CDR1 as MGHRA and CDR2 as YSYEKL. This CDR3 is CASSQVGGYGYTF. The CDR3 nucleotides read TGCGCCAGCAGCCAAGTAGGAGGGTATGGCTACACCTTC.

This clone was seen once. This chain links TRBV5-6 with TRBJ2-7, with D tentatively TRBD1 (6 bases). The germline gives CDR1 SGHDT, CDR2 YYEEEE. This CDR3 has 15 residues. V lost 4 bases and J lost 1, with 15 bases in between. Here the CDR3 reads CASSRGRGLSYEQYF. In DNA, the CDR3 is TGTGCCAGCAGCCGGGGTAGGGGGTTGTCCTACGAGCAGTACTTC.

The V gene is TRBV19, the J gene TRBJ2-1, with D perhaps TRBD1 (5 bases). Trimming took 4 bases from V and 3 from J, leaving 10 bases between them. Germline values: CDR1 LNHDA, CDR2 SQIVND (reference sequence). CDR3 length: 14 residues. The CDR3 bases are TGTGCCAGTAGTACTGTCAGGGTCTACAATGAGCAGTTCTTC. It yields the protein CASSTVRVYNEQFF.

This chain connects TRBV7-9 to TRBJ1-1, with D perhaps TRBD1 (6 bases). This CDR3 comprises 13 residues. Germline V lookup: CDR1 SEHNR, CDR2 FQNEAQ (reference sequence). The ends were cut back, 5 bases at V and 6 bases at J, with 13 bases in the middle. CDR3 nucleotides: TGTGCCAGCAGCGTTACAGGGAGCGCTGAAGCTTTCTTT. Translating it yields CASSVTGSAEAFF. The full variable domain, in which reference TRBV7-9 and TRBJ1-1 provide the parts outside the CDR3, is DTGVSQNPRHKITKRGQNVTFRCDPISEHNRLYWYRQTLGQGPEFLTYFQNEAQLEKSRLLSDRFSAERPKGSFSTLEIQRTEQGDSAMYLCASSVTGSAEAFFGQGTRLTVV.

The chain combines TRBV5-6 with TRBJ1-2, with D unresolved. CDR3 size: 17 residues. CDR1 and CDR2 from the germline V gene are SGHDT and YYEEEE. Trimming removed 3 bases from V and 2 bases from J, with 20 bases in between. DNA for the CDR3: TGTGCCAGCAGCTCCCCCGGCCGGGCAACCCTCAACTATGGCTACACCTTC. Translation: CASSSPGRATLNYGYTF. The full variable domain, with the rest looked up from reference TRBV5-6 and TRBJ1-2, is DAGVTQSPTHLIKTRGQQVTLRCSPKSGHDTVSWYQQALGQGPQFIFQYYEEEERQRGNFPDRFSGHQFPNYSSELNVNALLLGDSALYLCASSSPGRATLNYGYTFGSGTRLTVV.